The 10 T cell receptor beta chains listed next were all sequenced from one sample in a study of beta chain features in type 1 diabetes. The whole isolated RNA underwent reverse transcription, so sequencing captured expressed TCRB transcripts. The method was immunoSEQ multiplex PCR; TCRdb's version includes in-frame clones alone and lacks a portion of them. The sample contains about 620,000 clones, roughly 15% of which appear only once. Sequencing input: naive CD4+ T cells from blood. The receptors originated from a young man in good health.

This chain joins TRBV9 and TRBJ2-3; D might be TRBD1 (6 bases). Per germline, CDR1 SGDLS and CDR2 YYNGEE. The CDR3 consists of 16 residues. Trimming pared 0 bases from V and 0 bases from J, leaving 11 bases between. CDR3 sequence reads: CASSVGSGASTDTQYF. The CDR3 coding sequence is TGTGCCAGCAGCGTAGGATCAGGGGCTAGCACAGATACGCAGTATTTT.

The chain combines TRBV28 with TRBJ2-7; D uncertain. The CDR3 sequence is 15 residues long. Germline values: CDR1 MDHEN, CDR2 SYDVKM. The ends were cut back, 3 bases at V and 1 base at J, with 13 bases in the middle. The CDR3 region is CASSFNRGLSYEQYF. DNA of the CDR3: TGTGCCAGCAGTTTTAATCGAGGTTTATCCTACGAGCAGTACTTC.

The V and J genes are TRBV7-9 and TRBJ1-2; D gene unclear. Between the trimmed V and J ends, which lost 1 base and 0 bases, there was a span of 9 bases. Germline CDR1 and CDR2: SEHNR and FQNEAQ (reference sequence). The CDR3 is 15 residues long. The DNA for the CDR3 is TGTGCCAGCAGCTTAGGTCTGGCAGCTAACTATGGCTACACCTTC. This sequence encodes CASSLGLAANYGYTF.

This clone showed up just a few times. The chain uses TRBV5-1 and TRBJ1-1, with D maybe TRBD1 (5 bases). The CDR3 loop spans 13 amino acids. From germline, CDR1 is SGHRS and CDR2 YFSETQ. Trimming took 4 bases from V and 6 from J, leaving 13 bases between them. CDR3 in amino acids: CASSGQGVPEAFF. The CDR3 nucleotides read TGCGCCAGCAGCGGTCAGGGTGTACCTGAAGCTTTCTTT.

This clone has just a few counts. This rearrangement joins TRBV28 to TRBJ2-7; D is perhaps TRBD1 or TRBD2 (5 bases each). This CDR3 has 14 residues. Germline-derived CDR1 and CDR2 are MDHEN and SYDVKM. V dropped 3 bases and J dropped 1 base, with 10 bases sitting between them. The CDR3 spells CASSFGAFSYEQYF. In DNA, the CDR3 is TGTGCCAGCAGTTTCGGGGCCTTTTCCTACGAGCAGTACTTC.

This chain links TRBV7-2 with TRBJ2-2; D is undetermined. The CDR3 runs to 15 residues. Germline V gene data show CDR1 as SGHTA and CDR2 as FQGNSA. Trimming left V 5 bases short and J 0 bases short, with 10 bases between. The CDR3 DNA is TGTGCCAGCAGCCCGACTCGTCCGAACACCGGGGAGCTGTTTTTT. The encoded protein is CASSPTRPNTGELFF.

This clone was observed a few times. The rearrangement links TRBV15 to TRBJ2-5, with 7 positions matching TRBD1. In germline, CDR1 is LNHNV, CDR2 YYDKDF (reference sequence). V shed 10 bases, J shed 5 bases, and the junction held 13 bases outside the gene matches. The CDR3 runs to 14 residues. CDR3 DNA: TGTGCCAGCTCGACACGACAGGGCGGGGAGACCCAGTACTTC. Protein sequence: CASSTRQGGETQYF.

The V call is TRBV5-1, the J call TRBJ2-1, with TRBD2 as a possible D gene (6 bases). Trimming cost V 2 bases and J 0 bases, with 9 bases left between them. Germline CDR1 reads SGHRS; CDR2 reads YFSETQ. The length of the CDR3 is 15 residues. CDR3 loop: CASSFAGSSYNEQFF. The CDR3 DNA sequence: TGCGCCAGCAGCTTTGCCGGGAGCTCCTACAATGAGCAGTTCTTC. Based on the CDR3 plus reference TRBV5-1 and TRBJ2-1, the full variable domain is KAGVTQTPRYLIKTRGQQVTLSCSPISGHRSVSWYQQTPGQGLQFLFEYFSETQRNKGNFPGRFSGRQFSNSRSEMNVSTLELGDSALYLCASSFAGSSYNEQFFGPGTRLTVL.

There are a few counts of this clone. At the DNA level, this CDR3 is encoded by other sequences in the same sample as well. The V and J genes are TRBV5-1 and TRBJ1-1; D gene uncertain. This CDR3 region has 14 residues. Germline V lookup: CDR1 SGHRS, CDR2 YFSETQ. Trimming removed 0 bases at V and 5 bases at J, with 11 bases between. CDR3 residues: CASSLEAGRTEAFF. The CDR3 coding sequence is TGCGCCAGCAGCTTGGAGGCGGGTAGGACTGAAGCTTTCTTT.

V is TRBV7-9 and J is TRBJ2-1; 7 nucleotides agree with TRBD1. V shed 4 bases and J 6 bases; nucleotides not matched to a gene: 15. CDR3 length: 17 amino acids. The germline V gene encodes CDR1 SEHNR and CDR2 FQNEAQ (reference sequence). The CDR3 DNA reads as TGTGCCAGCAGCTCGAACCGAGTGGGGACAGAACGCAATGAGCAGTTCTTC. Residues: CASSSNRVGTERNEQFF.